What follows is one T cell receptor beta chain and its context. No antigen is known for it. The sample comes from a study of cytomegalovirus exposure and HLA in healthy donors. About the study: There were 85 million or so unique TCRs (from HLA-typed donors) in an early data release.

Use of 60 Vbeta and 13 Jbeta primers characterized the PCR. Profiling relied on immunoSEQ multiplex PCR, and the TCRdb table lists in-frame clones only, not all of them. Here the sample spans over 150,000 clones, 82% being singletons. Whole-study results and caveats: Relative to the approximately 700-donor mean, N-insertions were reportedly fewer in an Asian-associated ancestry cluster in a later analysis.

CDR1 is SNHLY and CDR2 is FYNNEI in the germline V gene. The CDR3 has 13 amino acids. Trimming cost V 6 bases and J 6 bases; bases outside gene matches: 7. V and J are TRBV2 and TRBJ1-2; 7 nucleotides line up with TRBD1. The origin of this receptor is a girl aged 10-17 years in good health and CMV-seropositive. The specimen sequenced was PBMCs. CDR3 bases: TGTGCCAGCAGGGACACAGGGGCGGATGGCTACACCTTC. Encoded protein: CASRDTGADGYTF.